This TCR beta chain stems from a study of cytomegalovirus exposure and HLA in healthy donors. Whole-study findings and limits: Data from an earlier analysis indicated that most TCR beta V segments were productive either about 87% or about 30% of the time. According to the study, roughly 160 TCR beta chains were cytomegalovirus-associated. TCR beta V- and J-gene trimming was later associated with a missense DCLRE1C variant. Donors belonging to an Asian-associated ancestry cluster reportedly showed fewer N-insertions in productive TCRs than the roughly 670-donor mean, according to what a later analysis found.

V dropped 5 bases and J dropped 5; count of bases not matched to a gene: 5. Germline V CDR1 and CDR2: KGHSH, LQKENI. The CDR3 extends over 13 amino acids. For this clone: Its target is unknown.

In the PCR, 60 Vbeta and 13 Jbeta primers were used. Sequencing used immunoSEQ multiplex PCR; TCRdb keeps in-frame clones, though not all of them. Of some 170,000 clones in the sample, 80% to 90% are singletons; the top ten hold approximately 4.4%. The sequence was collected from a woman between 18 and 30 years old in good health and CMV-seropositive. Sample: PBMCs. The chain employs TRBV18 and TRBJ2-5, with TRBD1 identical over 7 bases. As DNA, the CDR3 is TGTGCCAGCTCAACAGGGGCGGAGGAGACCCAGTACTTC. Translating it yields CASSTGAEETQYF.